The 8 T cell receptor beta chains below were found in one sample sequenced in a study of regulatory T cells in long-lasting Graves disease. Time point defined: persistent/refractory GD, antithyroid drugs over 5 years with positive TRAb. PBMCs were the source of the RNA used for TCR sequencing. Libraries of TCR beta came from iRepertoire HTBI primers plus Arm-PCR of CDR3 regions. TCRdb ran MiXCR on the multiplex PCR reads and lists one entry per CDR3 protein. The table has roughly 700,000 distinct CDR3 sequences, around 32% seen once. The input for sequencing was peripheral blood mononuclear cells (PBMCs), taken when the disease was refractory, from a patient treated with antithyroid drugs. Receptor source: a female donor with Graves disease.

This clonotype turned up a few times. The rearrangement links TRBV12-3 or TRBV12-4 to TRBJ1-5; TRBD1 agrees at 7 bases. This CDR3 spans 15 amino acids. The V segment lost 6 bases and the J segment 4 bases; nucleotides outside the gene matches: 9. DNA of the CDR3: TGTGCCAGCAGCATTTCCCGGGACAGAAATCAGCCCCAGCATTTT. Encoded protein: CASSISRDRNQPQHF.

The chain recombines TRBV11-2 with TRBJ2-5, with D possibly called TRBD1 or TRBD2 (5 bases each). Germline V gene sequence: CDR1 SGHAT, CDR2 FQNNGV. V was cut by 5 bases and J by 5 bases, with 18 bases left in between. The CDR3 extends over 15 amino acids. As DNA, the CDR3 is TGTGCCAGCAGCCCCAGGGCGGGTGGAAAGGAGACCCAGTACTTC. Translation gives CASSPRAGGKETQYF.

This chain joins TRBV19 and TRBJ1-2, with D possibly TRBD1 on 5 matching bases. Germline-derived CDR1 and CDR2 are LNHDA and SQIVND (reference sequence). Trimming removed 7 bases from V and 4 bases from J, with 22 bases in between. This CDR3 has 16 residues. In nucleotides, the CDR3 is TGTGCCAGTACCAATCCCGGACAACAAACCGTCTATGGCTACACCTTC. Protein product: CASTNPGQQTVYGYTF.

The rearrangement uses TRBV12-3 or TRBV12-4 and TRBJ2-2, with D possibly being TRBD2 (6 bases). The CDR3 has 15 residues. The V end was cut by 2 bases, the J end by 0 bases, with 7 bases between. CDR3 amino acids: CASSLQRANTGELFF. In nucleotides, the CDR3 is TGTGCCAGCAGTTTACAGCGGGCGAACACCGGGGAGCTGTTTTTT.

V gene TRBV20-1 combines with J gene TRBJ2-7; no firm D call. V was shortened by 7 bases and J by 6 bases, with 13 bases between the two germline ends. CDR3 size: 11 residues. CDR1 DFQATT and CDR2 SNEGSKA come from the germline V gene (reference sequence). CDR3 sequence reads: CSVFSGREQYF. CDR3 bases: TGCAGTGTTTTCAGTGGCCGCGAGCAGTACTTC.

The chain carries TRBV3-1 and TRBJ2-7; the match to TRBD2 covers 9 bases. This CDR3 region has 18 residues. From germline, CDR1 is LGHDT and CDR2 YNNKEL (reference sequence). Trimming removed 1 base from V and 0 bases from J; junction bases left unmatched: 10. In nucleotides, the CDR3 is TGTGCCAGCAGCCAAGGGCTAGCGGGGCCTGCTAGCTCCTACGAGCAGTACTTC. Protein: CASSQGLAGPASSYEQYF.

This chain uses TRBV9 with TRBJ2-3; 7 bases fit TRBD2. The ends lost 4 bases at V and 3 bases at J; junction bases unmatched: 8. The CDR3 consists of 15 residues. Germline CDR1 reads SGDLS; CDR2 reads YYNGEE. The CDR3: CASSYTSVRTDTQYF. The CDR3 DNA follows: TGTGCCAGCAGCTATACTAGCGTGAGGACAGATACGCAGTATTTT.

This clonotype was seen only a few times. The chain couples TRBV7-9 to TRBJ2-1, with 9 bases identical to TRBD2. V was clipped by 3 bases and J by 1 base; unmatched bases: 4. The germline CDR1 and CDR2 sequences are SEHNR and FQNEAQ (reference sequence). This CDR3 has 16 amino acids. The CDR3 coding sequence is TGTGCCAGCAGCTTCCCTAGCGGGACTTCCTACAATGAGCAGTTCTTC. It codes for CASSFPSGTSYNEQFF.